A selection of T cell receptor beta chains follows, all from one sample in a study of cytomegalovirus exposure and HLA in healthy donors. Only in-frame clones appear in the TCRdb table, and some are missing; sequencing was by immunoSEQ multiplex PCR. Of roughly 120,000 clones in the sample, less than 20% were seen once. The sequenced material came from PBMCs. The receptor source for this set is a woman aged 18-29 years in good health and CMV-seronegative. The CDR3 runs from the conserved cysteine through the conserved F or W. The order of the fields is clone size, J gene, V gene, CDR3 protein. Size tells how often a clone was seen (once, few, many) or the class of an expanded clone, and some rows leave it out.

few TRBJ1-5 TRBV2 CASSAAGTGIGNQPQHF
few TRBJ2-1 TRBV19 CASRWDSGRGDEQFF
few TRBJ1-2 TRBV19 CASSMTGMDYGYTF
few TRBJ2-3 TRBV19 CASNERFTDTQYF
- TRBJ2-5 TRBV6-6 CASRIRLAETQYF
- TRBJ1-2 TRBV7-9 CASTLGAGASYGYTF
few TRBJ2-5 TRBV29-1 CSVGAAIGTQYF
few TRBJ2-1 TRBV5-1 CASSGRTSGGVYNEQFF
- TRBJ1-3 TRBV30 CAWSSTGSDWDRNSGNTIYF
- TRBJ1-5 TRBV5-6 CASSLGQGGQPQHF
once TRBJ2-7 TRBV7-2 CASSLVGGGGSYEQYF
- TRBJ1-2 TRBV10-3 CAISEEEDYGYTF
- TRBJ2-3 TRBV28 CASSIAGASASDTQYF
- TRBJ1-2 TRBV28 CASRKSAEQGYGYTF
few TRBJ1-5 TRBV28 CASTQGGIYGNQPQHF
few TRBJ1-6 TRBV15 CATRRLAANSPLHF
- TRBJ2-7 TRBV13 CASSLRSGEQYF
- TRBJ2-3 TRBV7-3 CASSWGGGTDTQYF
- TRBJ2-1 TRBV15 CATSPLEPSYNEQFF
- TRBJ2-7 TRBV28 CATRGSGAVEQYF
few TRBJ2-1 TRBV6-5 CASSTGGNEQFF
few TRBJ2-1 TRBV7-2 CASSLWGLATNEQFF
few TRBJ2-3 TRBV6-1 CASSEAPGGLDTQYF
- TRBJ1-1 TRBV30 CACLGTDNTEAFF
- TRBJ2-5 TRBV7-9 CASSFDIQETQYF
- TRBJ1-2 TRBV28 CASSRTTSGGAFGYTF
- TRBJ2-5 TRBV6-1 CASSDRVATGEQYF
- TRBJ2-7 TRBV5-1 CASSWAGTGDYEQYF
few TRBJ2-1 TRBV28 CASSPDSVNFYNEQFF
- TRBJ2-1 TRBV15 CATANSPNEQFF
- TRBJ1-2 TRBV27 CASSPTGGGFYGYTF
few TRBJ2-3 TRBV5-1 CASSKAGGLTDTQYF
- TRBJ2-2 TRBV6-4 CASSPRHGTGELFF
few TRBJ2-5 TRBV28 CASSFYALGGGLFRDQETQYF
- TRBJ1-6 TRBV2 CASRAPGGQGGSPLHF
few TRBJ2-7 TRBV2 CASPGQGSYEQYF
few TRBJ1-1 TRBV7-9 CASSSTGGSTEAFF
- TRBJ2-7 TRBV14 CASSLLAGLYEQYF
- TRBJ1-2 TRBV30 CAWSRTYGYTF
- TRBJ2-1 TRBV5-4 CASSGGTVTYNEQFF
- TRBJ1-2 TRBV19 CASSAHTGADGYTF
few TRBJ2-1 TRBV9 CASSVEGRLAANNEQFF
few TRBJ1-4 TRBV7-2 CASSSQGQGGEKLFF
- TRBJ1-5 TRBV10-3 CAIRAEDSNQPQHF
- TRBJ2-4 TRBV7-2 CASSLVTGRYGKNIQYF
- TRBJ1-3 TRBV11-2 CASSWFGLRNTIYF
- - TRBV29-1 CSVEYGTGGTYEQYF
- TRBJ2-7 TRBV28 CASSSPEGNGEQYF
few TRBJ2-1 TRBV6-6 CASSYPGRDEQFF
few TRBJ2-7 TRBV27 CASSLTSGGNEQYF
- TRBJ2-7 TRBV7-9 CASSLGLAGERDEQYF
- TRBJ1-5 TRBV27 CASSFEYSNQPQHF
- TRBJ2-7 TRBV7-2 CASSREASSYEQYF
few TRBJ2-3 TRBV7-9 CAGQLDPGADTQYF
- TRBJ1-2 TRBV5-1 CASSLALAGGDGYTF
few TRBJ2-2 TRBV28 CASSLQGLAGELHTGELFF
- TRBJ1-2 TRBV5-1 CASSLAGTGTYGYTF
- TRBJ2-3 TRBV30 CAWSVDLGSDTQYF
- TRBJ1-1 TRBV5-6 CASSLLTDPNTEAFF